Listed here are 18 T cell receptor beta chains from one sample, sequenced in a study of neurological immune-mediated disorders. Time point reported: longitudinal time-point 1 (baseline). A single record per CDR3 protein comes from TCRdb applying MiXCR to the 5' RACE reads. The data hold under 40,000 distinct CDR3 sequences, with roughly 3.1% observed a single time. The sample comprised PBMCs. These receptors originate from a woman aged 55-70 years with multiple sclerosis.

Ten or more counts support this clonotype. V gene TRBV20-1 combines with J gene TRBJ2-5; TRBD2 is a possible D gene (6 bases). The CDR3 sequence is 17 residues long. V was clipped by 0 bases and J by 5 bases, with 22 bases between them. CDR1 and CDR2 from the germline V gene are DFQATT and SNEGSKA (reference sequence). The CDR3 loop is CSARDGTRGGPVETQYF. Here the CDR3 DNA reads TGCAGTGCTAGAGATGGGACCCGGGGAGGCCCGGTGGAGACCCAGTACTTC.

The table lists this clonotype with many counts. This chain connects TRBV12-3 or TRBV12-4 to TRBJ2-2; unclear D gene. With 1 base removed from V and 5 bases from J, the gap between germline ends came to 11 bases. The CDR3 spans 15 residues. This chain's CDR3 is CASSLGGVSTGELFF. CDR3 bases: TGTGCCAGCAGTTTAGGTGGGGTGTCGACCGGGGAGCTGTTTTTT.

This clonotype has at least ten counts. The CDR3 DNA follows: TGCAGTGCCCCCGGACAGGGGGCCGCTGAAGCTTTCTTT. Amino acids: CSAPGQGAAEAFF. The rearrangement uses TRBV20-1 and TRBJ1-1, with 11 bases that match TRBD1. CDR1 is DFQATT, CDR2 SNEGSKA, per germline (reference sequence). Trimming at V came to 6 bases and at J to 6 bases, leaving 6 bases not matched to a gene. The CDR3 is 13 amino acids.

This clonotype has a count of ten or more. This may stem from a read error, because a much larger clone lies one nucleotide away. The CDR3 does not close with the conserved phenylalanine or tryptophan, likely indicating a read error. The chain combines TRBV7-9 with TRBJ2-5; D might be TRBD1 (6 bases). Germline CDR1 reads SEHNR; CDR2 reads FQNEAQ (reference sequence). V was pared by 4 bases and J by 1 base, with 10 bases between. This CDR3 is 14 amino acids long. The CDR3 nucleotides read TGTGCCAGCAGCTCCACAGGGTCCCAAGAGACCCAGTACTGC. Its translation is CASSSTGSQETQYC.

This clonotype occurred many times. This chain uses TRBV7-9 with TRBJ2-2; a possible D gene is TRBD2 (5 bases). The CDR3 loop spans 14 amino acids. Germline V gene sequence: CDR1 SEHNR, CDR2 FQNEAQ (reference sequence). Trimming took off 4 bases at V and 1 base at J, with 7 bases between the two ends. The CDR3 sequence: CASSSRGNTGELFF. The CDR3 DNA sequence: TGTGCCAGCAGCTCCCGGGGGAACACCGGGGAGCTGTTTTTT.

The table lists this clonotype with many counts. The chain uses TRBV15 and TRBJ2-6; either TRBD1 or TRBD2 may supply D (5 bases each). The CDR3 is 15 residues long. CDR1 is LNHNV, CDR2 YYDKDF, per germline (reference sequence). The ends were cut back, 0 bases at V and 2 bases at J, with 5 bases in the middle. CDR3 sequence (DNA): TGTGCCACCAGCAGAGAGGGGGCTGGGGCCAACGTCCTGACTTTC. Protein: CATSREGAGANVLTF.

This clonotype appeared many times. CDR3 sequence reads: CASSLRTGGSGANVLTF. CDR3 DNA sequence: TGTGCCAGCAGTCTCCGGACAGGGGGCTCTGGGGCCAACGTCCTGACTTTC. The gene calls are TRBV6-1 and TRBJ2-6; 10 bases agree with TRBD1. This CDR3 region has 17 residues. Trimming at V came to 5 bases and at J to 0 bases, leaving 4 bases not matched to a gene. The germline CDR1 and CDR2 sequences are MNHNS and SASEGT.

This clonotype was observed many times. The rearrangement joins TRBV7-8 to TRBJ2-3; 9 bases are a match to TRBD2. The CDR3 runs 16 residues. Germline CDR1 and CDR2: SGHVS and FQNEAQ. J gave up 6 bases and V 1 base, and 8 bases lay outside the gene matches. Here the CDR3 DNA reads TGTGCCAGCAGCTTAGGGGCTAGCGGGGTATTTGATACGCAGTATTTT. Translation gives CASSLGASGVFDTQYF. The variable domain in full, with the rest retrieved from reference TRBV7-8 and TRBJ2-3, is GAGVSQSPRYKVAKRGQDVALRCDPISGHVSLFWYQQALGQGPEFLTYFQNEAQLDKSGLPSDRFFAERPEGSVSTLKIQRTQQEDSAVYLCASSLGASGVFDTQYFGPGTRLTVL.

This clonotype was counted at least ten times. The V gene is TRBV6-5, the J gene TRBJ2-2, with TRBD1 identical over 8 bases. The length of the CDR3 is 15 residues. V was clipped by 7 bases and J by 0 bases; unmatched bases: 4. Germline values: CDR1 MNHEY, CDR2 SVGAGI. The chain's CDR3 is CASNRQGTNTGELFF. In nucleotides, the CDR3 is TGTGCCAGCAACCGACAGGGGACGAACACCGGGGAGCTGTTTTTT.

Many counts were recorded for this clonotype. This sequence joins TRBV27 and TRBJ1-5, with no clear D. The CDR3 extends over 14 amino acids. V was trimmed by 6 bases and J by 3 bases, leaving 12 bases between them. Germline loops: CDR1 MNHEY, CDR2 SMNVEV (reference sequence). This CDR3 is CASRSDRPNQPQHF. The CDR3 DNA reads TGTGCCAGCAGGAGCGACCGTCCCAATCAGCCCCAGCATTTT.

This clonotype is medium-sized (0.01 to 0.1%). The chain joins TRBV11-2 to TRBJ2-2; D not certain. The CDR3 sequence is 13 residues long. The ends were cut back, 4 bases at V and 0 bases at J, with 3 bases in the middle. Germline V gene lookup returns CDR1 SGHAT and CDR2 FQNNGV. DNA for the CDR3: TGTGCCAGCAGCTCCTCGAACACCGGGGAGCTGTTTTTT. This sequence encodes CASSSSNTGELFF.

The genes are TRBV14 and TRBJ1-6, with a possible D match to TRBD1 (5 bases). CDR3 size: 14 residues. Germline CDR1 is SGHDN and CDR2 is FVKESK. V shed 0 bases and J shed 6 bases, with 6 bases lying between them. The CDR3 sequence: CASSQEGGNSPLHF. CDR3 in DNA: TGTGCCAGCAGCCAAGAGGGGGGTAATTCACCCCTCCACTTT. Full variable domain (outside the CDR3, taken from reference TRBV14 and TRBJ1-6): EAGVTQFPSHSVIEKGQTVTLRCDPISGHDNLYWYRRVMGKEIKFLLHFVKESKQDESGMPNNRFLAERTGGTYSTLKVQPAELEDSGVYFCASSQEGGNSPLHFGNGTRLTVT.

This clonotype was found many times. The V gene is TRBV7-8, the J gene TRBJ2-3; D may be TRBD1 or TRBD2 (7 bases each). The germline gives CDR1 SGHVS, CDR2 FQNEAQ. This CDR3 comprises 18 residues. Trimming shortened V by 3 bases and J by 0 bases, and 19 bases separated the two germline ends. CDR3 DNA sequence: TGTGCCAGCAGCTTTAAGGGACAGTGGACTAGGAGCACAGATACGCAGTATTTT. Translated, it gives CASSFKGQWTRSTDTQYF.

This clonotype was seen at least ten times. This chain uses TRBV20-1 with TRBJ2-5; D is perhaps TRBD1 (6 bases). Trimming pared 2 bases from V and 1 base from J, leaving 11 bases between. Germline loops: CDR1 DFQATT, CDR2 SNEGSKA (reference sequence). The length of the CDR3 is 14 residues. The CDR3 DNA is TGCAGTGCTAGAATCCGGGACATCCAAGAGACCCAGTACTTC. It is translated as CSARIRDIQETQYF.

This clonotype was detected ten times or more. This chain joins TRBV5-1 and TRBJ2-1; TRBD2 matches at 11 bases. Germline CDR1 is SGHRS and CDR2 is YFSETQ. The CDR3 runs 15 residues. J lost 5 bases, V lost 3 bases, and 4 bases had no gene match. The CDR3 DNA is TGCGCCAGCAGCTATCTAGCGGGGGGCCACAATGAGCAGTTCTTC. Its translation is CASSYLAGGHNEQFF.

This clonotype was recorded many times. The rearrangement links TRBV20-1 to TRBJ2-7, with 8 positions matching TRBD1. This CDR3 contains 14 residues. Per germline, CDR1 DFQATT and CDR2 SNEGSKA (reference sequence). The junction had 10 bases not matched to a gene; V was cut back by 6 bases and J by 3 bases. DNA for the CDR3: TGCAGTGCGAACCTATACAGGGGGAGCTACGAGCAGTACTTC. As protein: CSANLYRGSYEQYF.

This clonotype was seen many times. Here the CDR3 reads CASSARGMNTEAFF. As DNA, the CDR3 is TGCGCCAGCAGCGCAAGGGGCATGAACACTGAAGCTTTCTTT. The chain has TRBV5-1 and TRBJ1-1; maybe TRBD1 (5 bases). This CDR3 contains 14 residues. Germline CDR1 and CDR2: SGHRS and YFSETQ. Trimming shortened V by 4 bases and J by 0 bases, and 10 bases separated the two germline ends.

This clonotype has ten or more counts. This chain connects TRBV6-5 to TRBJ2-2; D gene ambiguous. The germline V gene has CDR1 MNHEY and CDR2 SVGAGI. The CDR3 loop spans 13 amino acids. Trimming removed 7 bases from V and 3 bases from J, with 9 bases in between. The CDR3 DNA reads as TGTGCCAGCACGAAAGGTTACACCGGGGAGCTGTTTTTT. Its translation: CASTKGYTGELFF.